A selection of T cell receptor beta chains follows, all from one sample in a study of T cells after yellow fever vaccination. MiXCR, applied by TCRdb to the 5' RACE reads, yields one record per CDR3 protein. Among a few hundred thousand distinct CDR3 sequences, 8% to 9.5% were seen once, and the ten largest hold approximately 15%. The sample here was PBMCs, taken roughly 45 days after the first yellow fever vaccination. Every receptor here comes from a man aged 18 to 30 who received the YFV17D yellow fever vaccine. Each CDR3 is given with its conserved first and last residue.

j_gene,v_gene,CDR3aa
TRBJ2-5,TRBV2,CASSEALVVASGVKTQYF
TRBJ2-3,TRBV7-9,CASTQVADTQYF
TRBJ2-1,TRBV19,CASSLPGLVYNEQFF
TRBJ1-1,TRBV20-1,CSARGTEGLLPEAFF
TRBJ2-5,TRBV25-1,CASSAGTAYQETQYF
TRBJ1-1,TRBV5-1,CASSAFPGQGTNTEAFF
TRBJ1-4,TRBV10-3,CAISEGGEKLFF
TRBJ2-1,TRBV3-1,CASSQALRGGYNEQFF
TRBJ1-1,TRBV7-9,CASSFLDENTEAFF
TRBJ1-2,TRBV12-3/TRBV12-4,CASRRSDEGYTF
TRBJ2-5,TRBV15,CATSRDRAQETQYF
TRBJ2-3,TRBV4-1,CASSPGRGAPDTQYF
TRBJ1-5,TRBV29-1,CSVAPGVGNQPQHF